This TCR beta chain was captured in a study of blood T cell repertoires in COVID-19. Study-wide background: Sources were T cells, B-cell-depleted T cells, or PBMCs; the material itself was cDNA or gDNA.

The CDR3 runs 12 residues. Per the germline V gene, CDR1 is LNHDA and CDR2 is SQIVND (reference sequence). After removal of 7 bases from V and 3 bases from J, the junction contained 1 base not matched to a gene. Only in-frame clones appear in the TCRdb table, and some are missing; sequencing was by immunoSEQ multiplex PCR. The sample shows approximately 110,000 clones, 80% to 90% of them seen only once. The V gene is TRBV19, the J gene TRBJ1-2; the match to TRBD1 covers 8 bases. The sequence came from a woman in her sixties or seventies with acute or convalescent COVID-19. Source material: peripheral blood. The CDR3 is CASKDRDYGYTF. The CDR3 DNA sequence: TGTGCCAGTAAGGACAGGGACTATGGCTACACCTTC.